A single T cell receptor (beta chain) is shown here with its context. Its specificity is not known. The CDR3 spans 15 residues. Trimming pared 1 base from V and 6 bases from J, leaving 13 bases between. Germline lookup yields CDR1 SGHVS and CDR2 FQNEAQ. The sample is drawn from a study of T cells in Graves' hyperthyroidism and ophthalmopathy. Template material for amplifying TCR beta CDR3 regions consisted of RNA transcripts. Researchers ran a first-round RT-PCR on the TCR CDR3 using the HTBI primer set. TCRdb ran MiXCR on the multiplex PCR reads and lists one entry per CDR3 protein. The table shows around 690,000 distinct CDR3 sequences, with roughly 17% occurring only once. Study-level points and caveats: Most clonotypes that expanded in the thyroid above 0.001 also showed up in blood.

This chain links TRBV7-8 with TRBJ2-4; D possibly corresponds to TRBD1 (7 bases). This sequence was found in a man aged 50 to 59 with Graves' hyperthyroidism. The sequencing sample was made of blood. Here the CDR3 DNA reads TGTGCCAGCAGCTTAGAAGACAGGGAGGTAAACATTCAGTACTTC. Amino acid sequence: CASSLEDREVNIQYF.